This TCR beta chain was recovered during a study of T cells in Graves' hyperthyroidism and ophthalmopathy. Study-level results: Clonotypes that were expanded in thyroid above 0.001 mostly appeared in blood too.

Amplified TCR beta CDR3 regions came from RNA transcripts. HTBI primers were used for first-round RT-PCR of the TCR CDR3. Each CDR3 protein is one row after TCRdb ran MiXCR on the multiplex PCR reads. Counted here are roughly 570,000 distinct CDR3 sequences, 15% to 18% occurring once; the ten biggest clones make up around 7.3%. This clonotype was recorded at least ten times. Its antigen is not known. Per germline, CDR1 SGHVS and CDR2 FQNEAQ. The CDR3 sequence is 16 residues long. V trimming: 0 bases; J trimming: 0 bases; junction bases outside the gene matches: 1. The sequence came from a woman aged 25 to 39 with Graves' hyperthyroidism. The sample consisted of blood. The chain links TRBV7-8 to TRBJ2-1; TRBD2 matches at 8 bases. CDR3 in DNA: TGTGCCAGCAGCTTAGCCGGGACTAGCTCCTACAATGAGCAGTTCTTC. Its translation: CASSLAGTSSYNEQFF.